This is a list of T cell receptor beta chains from one sample in a study of technical replicates of blood from a handful of donors. The data were produced by immunoSEQ multiplex PCR, yet TCRdb's version contains in-frame clones alone and is incomplete. Here the sample spans approximately 77,000 clones, 90% to 95% being singletons. Sequenced input: T cells isolated from PBMCs. These receptors all come from a human donor in good health. CDR3s include the opening cysteine and the closing phenylalanine or tryptophan. The order of the fields is D gene, J gene, V gene, clone size, CDR3 DNA, CDR3 protein. D genes are given only for firm matches. Expanded clones get a size class; other rows say once, few or many, or leave the size out.

- | TRBJ2-7 | TRBV15 | once | TGTGCCACCAGCAGAGCTGGGGGGGCTGGGTACGAGCAGTACTTC | CATSRAGGAGYEQYF
- | TRBJ2-1 | TRBV5-1 | - | TGCGCCAGCAGCTTGGGTGGGGGCCACAATGAGCAGTTCTTC | CASSLGGGHNEQFF
- | TRBJ2-2 | TRBV15 | - | TGTGCCACCAGCAGGGGAGGCGCGAACACCGGGGAGCTGTTTTTT | CATSRGGANTGELFF
TRBD2 | TRBJ2-5 | TRBV12-5 | - | TGTGCTAGTGGTTCCCTGGCGGGGGTGGAGACCCAGTACTTC | CASGSLAGVETQYF
TRBD2 | TRBJ2-7 | TRBV7-2 | - | TGTGCCAGCAGCTTAGGGGGCGCGGGAGTCGTGGACGAGCAGTACTTC | CASSLGGAGVVDEQYF
- | TRBJ2-7 | TRBV30 | once | TGTGCCGGACTATGCCGGGACTTCTATATATACGAGCAGTACTTC | CAGLCRDFYIYEQYF
- | TRBJ2-1 | TRBV25-1 | - | TGTGCCAGCAGTGAATCGGTTAATGAGCAGTTCTTC | CASSESVNEQFF
TRBD2 | TRBJ2-2 | TRBV2 | - | TGTGCCAGCAGTGCAGCGGGGGGGAACACCGGGGAGCTGTTTTTT | CASSAAGGNTGELFF
TRBD2 | TRBJ2-7 | TRBV9 | - | TGTGCCAGCAGCCCCCGGGAGGGTCTACCTACCGAGCAGTACTTC | CASSPREGLPTEQYF
- | TRBJ2-7 | TRBV6-6 | - | TGTGCCAGCGACTCGCGCAACGAGCAGTACTTC | CASDSRNEQYF
- | TRBJ2-1 | TRBV9 | - | TGTGCCAGCAGCGTAGACGGTTCTCTTTCTAATGAGCAGTTCTTC | CASSVDGSLSNEQFF
- | TRBJ2-2 | TRBV21-1 | - | TGTGCCAGCAGCACCTCTGACAGTTCCAACACCGGGGAGCTGTTTTTT | CASSTSDSSNTGELFF
TRBD2 | TRBJ2-7 | TRBV7-8 | - | TGTGCCAGCAGCATGGCCGGGACTAGCGGTATCTCCTACGAGCAGTACTTC | CASSMAGTSGISYEQYF
- | TRBJ1-5 | TRBV2 | once | TGTGCCAGCAGCGTATCAGGGCTCGGTAGCAATCAGCCCCAGCATTTT | CASSVSGLGSNQPQHF
- | TRBJ2-7 | TRBV7-9 | - | TGTGCCAGCAGCATAACAGTCTACGAGCAGTACTTC | CASSITVYEQYF
TRBD2 | TRBJ2-1 | TRBV6-5 | - | TGTGCCAGCAGTTACTCGAAACTAGCGGGAGGAAATGAGCAGTTCTTC | CASSYSKLAGGNEQFF
- | TRBJ2-1 | TRBV15 | - | TGTGCCACCAGCAGAGATTATCCTAGCTCCTACAATGAGCAGTTCTTC | CATSRDYPSSYNEQFF
- | TRBJ1-4 | TRBV6-5 | - | TGTGCCAGCAGTTACAACGGGGAAGGAGTAAATGAAAAACTGTTTTTT | CASSYNGEGVNEKLFF
- | TRBJ2-2 | TRBV7-9 | - | TGTGCCAGCAGCTTGAAACAGGGTGACACCGGGGAGCTGTTTTTT | CASSLKQGDTGELFF
- | TRBJ2-1 | TRBV7-8 | - | TGTGCCAGCAGCGAAGCAATAGCGAATGAGCAGTTCTTC | CASSEAIANEQFF
TRBD2 | TRBJ2-5 | TRBV6-4 | - | TGTGCCAGCAGTGCGGGGGGGCAGACCCAGTACTTC | CASSAGGQTQYF
- | TRBJ1-1 | TRBV9 | - | TGTGCCAGCAGCGTAGGAGGACGGGGTGACACTGAAGCTTTCTTT | CASSVGGRGDTEAFF
- | TRBJ1-3 | TRBV19 | - | TGTGCCAGTAGTATAACGGGATCCGCTGGAAACACCATATATTTT | CASSITGSAGNTIYF
- | TRBJ2-7 | TRBV18 | - | TGTGCCACCTCCCCCCCGGAGACCTACGAGCAGTACTTC | CATSPPETYEQYF
TRBD1 | TRBJ2-7 | TRBV11-2 | - | TGTGCCAGCAGACTCTCCGGGACAGGGGTTTTCTACGAGCAGTACTTC | CASRLSGTGVFYEQYF
TRBD2 | TRBJ2-7 | TRBV19 | - | TGTGCCAGTAGTATCGGGGGGAGCTACGAGCAGTACTTC | CASSIGGSYEQYF
TRBD2 | TRBJ2-5 | TRBV28 | - | TGTGCCAGCAGTTTGGCTAGCGGGGGGCCCAAGACCCAGTACTTC | CASSLASGGPKTQYF
- | TRBJ1-1 | TRBV28 | once | TGTGCCAGCAGACAAACAGGGAATCGGGACACTGAAGCTTTCTTT | CASRQTGNRDTEAFF
- | TRBJ1-5 | TRBV27 | - | TGTGCCAGCAGTTCCCGACAGGGCAATCAGCCCCAGCATTTT | CASSSRQGNQPQHF
TRBD1 | TRBJ2-1 | TRBV28 | - | TGTGCCAGCAGTCCGACAGGGGTTCTGGCGTTCTTC | CASSPTGVLAFF
TRBD2 | TRBJ2-7 | TRBV5-6 | - | TGTGCCAGCAGCTTGTGGACGGGAGGCTGGACGCCTCTTGACGAGCAGTACTTC | CASSLWTGGWTPLDEQYF
TRBD1 | TRBJ2-5 | TRBV5-1 | - | TGCGCCAGCAGCTTGGGACAGGGGAACCCGCAGGCCCAGTACTTC | CASSLGQGNPQAQYF
- | TRBJ2-1 | TRBV9 | - | TGTGCCAGCAGCGTAGCGGGAGTAGGGGCCTACAATGAGCAGTTCTTC | CASSVAGVGAYNEQFF
- | TRBJ2-1 | TRBV9 | - | TGTGCCAGCAGCGTAGATGGCGGATCCTACAATGAGCAGTTCTTC | CASSVDGGSYNEQFF
TRBD1 | TRBJ2-7 | TRBV6-6 | - | TGTGCCACAGGACAGGAAGCTCCTCACGAGCAGTACTTC | CATGQEAPHEQYF
- | TRBJ1-1 | TRBV12-5 | - | TGTGCTAGTGCCAAGCTGAACACTGAAGCTTTCTTT | CASAKLNTEAFF
- | TRBJ1-2 | TRBV25-1 | - | TGTGCCAGCAGTGATTACACCTATGGCTACACCTTC | CASSDYTYGYTF
- | TRBJ2-7 | TRBV12-5 | - | TGTGCTAGTGCTAGTAGCGCCGAGCAGTACTTC | CASASSAEQYF
- | TRBJ2-1 | TRBV10-3 | - | TGTGCCATCAGTGGGCCGGGACTCCCATACAATGAGCAGTTCTTC | CAISGPGLPYNEQFF
- | TRBJ2-1 | TRBV4-2 | - | TGTGCCAGCAGCCCAGGACTATTTACCTACAATGAGCAGTTCTTC | CASSPGLFTYNEQFF
TRBD1 | TRBJ1-2 | TRBV30 | - | TGTGCCTGGACTCGAGGGACAGCTAACTATGGCTACACCTTC | CAWTRGTANYGYTF
- | TRBJ1-2 | TRBV5-1 | - | TGCGCCAGCAGCTTGGCCCCATCCAGGGGCAGTGGCTACACCTTC | CASSLAPSRGSGYTF
- | TRBJ2-1 | TRBV7-3 | - | TGTGCCAGCAGCTCCACAGGGTACAATGAGCAGTTCTTC | CASSSTGYNEQFF
- | TRBJ1-2 | TRBV6-5 | - | TGTGCCAGCAGTTACTCCGGACTCCTCTATGGCTACACCTTC | CASSYSGLLYGYTF
- | TRBJ2-7 | TRBV7-8 | once | TGTGCCAGCAGCTTACAGAGTCGGGAAGTGACCGCCGAGCAGTACTTC | CASSLQSREVTAEQYF
- | TRBJ1-1 | TRBV27 | once | TGTGCCAGCAGTTTGCTCGGGGGCACTGAAGCTTTCTTT | CASSLLGGTEAFF
TRBD2 | TRBJ2-5 | TRBV7-3 | - | TGTGCCAGCAGCTTAAAGGGACTAGCCCAAGAGACCCAGTACTTC | CASSLKGLAQETQYF
TRBD2 | TRBJ2-3 | TRBV19 | once | TGTGCCAGTAGCTTGTTAGCGGGAGGGCCAGATACGCAGTATTTT | CASSLLAGGPDTQYF
- | TRBJ1-1 | TRBV5-1 | - | TGCGCCAGCAGCTTCGTCCCAGGCCACATGAACACTGAAGCTTTCTTT | CASSFVPGHMNTEAFF